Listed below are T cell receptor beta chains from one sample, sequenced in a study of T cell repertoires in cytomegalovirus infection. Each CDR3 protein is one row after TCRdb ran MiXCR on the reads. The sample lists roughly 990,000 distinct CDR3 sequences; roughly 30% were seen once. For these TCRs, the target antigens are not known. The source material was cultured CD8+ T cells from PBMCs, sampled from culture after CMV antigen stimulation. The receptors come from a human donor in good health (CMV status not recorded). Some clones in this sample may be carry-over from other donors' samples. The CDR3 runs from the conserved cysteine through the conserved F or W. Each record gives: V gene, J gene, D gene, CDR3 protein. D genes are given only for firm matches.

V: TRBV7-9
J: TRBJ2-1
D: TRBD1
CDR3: CASSLALGTGAANEQFF

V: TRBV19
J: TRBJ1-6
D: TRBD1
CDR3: CASSLFQPGQFNSPLHF

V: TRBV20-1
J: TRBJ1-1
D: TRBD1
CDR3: CSAKIPTGGDTEAFF

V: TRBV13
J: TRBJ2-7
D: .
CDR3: CASSLAIQAYEQYF

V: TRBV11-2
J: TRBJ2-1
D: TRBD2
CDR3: CASSPGVLAGEPRNEQFF

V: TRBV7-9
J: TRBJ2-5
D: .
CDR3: CASRWELEQETQYF

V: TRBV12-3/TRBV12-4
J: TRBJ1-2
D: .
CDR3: CASSLSGSGYGYTF

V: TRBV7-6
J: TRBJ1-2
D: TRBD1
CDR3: CASSGRTGAYGYTF

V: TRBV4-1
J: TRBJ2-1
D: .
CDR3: CASSRSGVQHEQFF

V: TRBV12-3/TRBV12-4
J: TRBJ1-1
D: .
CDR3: CANSPGGVSEAFF

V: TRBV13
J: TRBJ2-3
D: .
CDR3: CASSLWVVRPTWPDTQYF

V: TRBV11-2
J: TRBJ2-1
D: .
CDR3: CASSSWRKDHNEQFF

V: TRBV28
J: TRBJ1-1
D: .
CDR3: CASSLWGNMNTEAFF

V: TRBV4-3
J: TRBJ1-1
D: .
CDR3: CASSQGAGMIRSEAFF

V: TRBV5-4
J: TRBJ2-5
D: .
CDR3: CASSPPGKEETQYF

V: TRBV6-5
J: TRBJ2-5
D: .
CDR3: CASSYSQGVRRGEETQYF

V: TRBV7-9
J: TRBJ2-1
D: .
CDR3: CASRISGGLSYNEQFF

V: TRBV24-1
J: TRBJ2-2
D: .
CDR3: CATSDSTGTVGTGELFF

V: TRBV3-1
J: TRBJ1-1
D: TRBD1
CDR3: CASSYTGVGKNTEAFF

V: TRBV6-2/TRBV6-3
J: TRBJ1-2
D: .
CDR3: CASSSRTFLGQYGYTF

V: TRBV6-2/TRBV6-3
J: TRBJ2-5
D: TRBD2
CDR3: CATAGDGETQYF

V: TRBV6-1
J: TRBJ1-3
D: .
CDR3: CASSYLSGSSGNTIYF

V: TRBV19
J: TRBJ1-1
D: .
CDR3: CASSILGAITEAFF

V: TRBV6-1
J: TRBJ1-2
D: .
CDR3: CASSEEETAYGYTF

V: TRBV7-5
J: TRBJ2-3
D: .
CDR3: CISVSEARGTSNTDTQYF

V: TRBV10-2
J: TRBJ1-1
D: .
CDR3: CASSESRGSTEAFF

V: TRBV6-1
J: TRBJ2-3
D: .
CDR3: CASSDVASTDTQYF

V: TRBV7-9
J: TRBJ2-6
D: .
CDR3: CVSSLVGNPSSGANVLTF

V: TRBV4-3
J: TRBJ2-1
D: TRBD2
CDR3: CASSQELAGGYNEQFF

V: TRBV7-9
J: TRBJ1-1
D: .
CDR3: CASSVRPQGGNTEAFF

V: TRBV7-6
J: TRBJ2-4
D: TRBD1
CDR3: CASSQQGEINKNIQYF

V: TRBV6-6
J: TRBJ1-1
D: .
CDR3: CASSYPPGQIPNTEAFF

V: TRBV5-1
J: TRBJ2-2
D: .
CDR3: CASSLSGGAKELFF

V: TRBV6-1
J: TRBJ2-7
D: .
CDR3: CASRRGGDYYEQYF

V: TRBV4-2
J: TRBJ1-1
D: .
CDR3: CASSLDNEAFF

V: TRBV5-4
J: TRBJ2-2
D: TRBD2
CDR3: CASSLVGGTNGELFF

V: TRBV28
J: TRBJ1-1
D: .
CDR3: CASSLRRGGTEAFF

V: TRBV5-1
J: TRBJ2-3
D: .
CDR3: CASREEFFTDTQYF

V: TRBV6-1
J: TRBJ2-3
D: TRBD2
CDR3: CASSEAVVAGGSTDTQYF

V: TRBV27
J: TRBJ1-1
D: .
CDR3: CASSFYANTEAFF

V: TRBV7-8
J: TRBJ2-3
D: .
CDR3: CASSLEGTSTDTQYF

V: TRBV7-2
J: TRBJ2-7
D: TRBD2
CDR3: CASSLGGGAPYEQYF

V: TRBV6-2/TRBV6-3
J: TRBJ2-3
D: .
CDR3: CASSYPESDTQYF

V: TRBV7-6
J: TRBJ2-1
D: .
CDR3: CASSLDGGAPYNEQFF

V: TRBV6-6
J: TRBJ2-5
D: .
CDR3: CASSYFGEKRETQYF

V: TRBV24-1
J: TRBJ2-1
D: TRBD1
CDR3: CATSDGHRGRYNEQFF

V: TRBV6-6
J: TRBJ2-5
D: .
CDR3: CASSYGGLRDQETQYF

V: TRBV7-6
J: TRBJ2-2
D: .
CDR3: CASSLVDRADTGELFF

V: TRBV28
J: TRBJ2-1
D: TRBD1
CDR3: CASEGQGINEQFF

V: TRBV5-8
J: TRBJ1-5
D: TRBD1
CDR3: CASSLARRTGVEPQHF